The 26 T cell receptor beta chains below all came from one sample that was sequenced in a study of T cell clones after liver transplantation. Generated by immunoSEQ multiplex PCR, the TCRdb table keeps only in-frame clones and is missing some. In the table there are about 120,000 clones, over 75% of which are singletons. The specimen comprised CD4+ T cells from blood, sampled 12 months after liver transplant. The receptors come from a human patient who received a liver transplant. Some T cells may arise from the graft donor.

The chain carries TRBV11-2 and TRBJ2-4; D might be TRBD1 (5 bases). Germline CDR1 SGHAT, CDR2 FQNNGV. V lost 1 base and J 7 bases, leaving 11 bases between the germline ends. There are 14 residues in the CDR3. CDR3 region: CASSLAGPLNIQYF. The CDR3 DNA follows: TGTGCCAGCAGCTTAGCAGGGCCCCTCAACATTCAGTACTTC. Looking up the rest from reference TRBV11-2 and TRBJ2-4 gives the full variable domain: EAGVAQSPRYKIIEKRQSVAFWCNPISGHATLYWYQQILGQGPKLLIQFQNNGVVDDSQLPKDRFSAERLKGVDSTLKIQPAKLEDSAVYLCASSLAGPLNIQYFGAGTRLSVL.

The sample holds one count of this clone. The rearrangement links TRBV7-8 to TRBJ1-4, with D perhaps TRBD1 (5 bases). Trimming removed 3 bases from V and 1 base from J, with 6 bases in between. CDR1 and CDR2 from the germline V gene are SGHVS and FQNEAQ. This CDR3 comprises 14 residues. Here the CDR3 reads CASSLGVTNEKLFF. CDR3 nucleotide sequence: TGTGCCAGCAGCTTGGGGGTAACTAATGAAAAACTGTTTTTT. Using reference TRBV7-8 and TRBJ1-4 for the parts outside the CDR3, the full variable domain is GAGVSQSPRYKVAKRGQDVALRCDPISGHVSLFWYQQALGQGPEFLTYFQNEAQLDKSGLPSDRFFAERPEGSVSTLKIQRTQQEDSAVYLCASSLGVTNEKLFFGSGTQLSVL.

V and J are TRBV6-1 and TRBJ2-7, with D possibly being TRBD2 (5 bases). Germline V gene lookup returns CDR1 MNHNS and CDR2 SASEGT. The CDR3 sequence is 13 residues long. Trimming shortened V by 3 bases and J by 6 bases, and 12 bases separated the two germline ends. DNA for the CDR3: TGTGCCAGCAGTGACCGGACTCTTGGCGAGCAGTACTTC. It codes for CASSDRTLGEQYF.

This sequence joins TRBV2 and TRBJ2-7; D not resolved. The V end lost 5 bases, the J end lost 1 base, and 6 bases lay between the germline ends. CDR3 size: 12 residues. From germline, CDR1 is SNHLY and CDR2 FYNNEI. Here the CDR3 reads CASSLQSYEQYF. DNA of the CDR3: TGTGCCAGCAGTTTGCAGTCCTACGAGCAGTACTTC.

J is TRBJ2-3 and V is TRBV4-1; D is perhaps TRBD1 or TRBD2 (5 bases each). Germline V gene sequence: CDR1 MGHRA, CDR2 YSYEKL. The length of the CDR3 is 15 residues. Trimming took 4 bases from V and 2 from J, leaving 13 bases between them. The CDR3 coding sequence is TGCGCCAGCAGCCTTCAGAGGGGCTCCACAGATACGCAGTATTTT. Translation: CASSLQRGSTDTQYF.

V gene TRBV12-1 combines with J gene TRBJ1-5; the D call of TRBD1 is as the table states it, not checked on the DNA. TRBV12-1 is assigned pseudogene status. The CDR3 is made up of 15 amino acids. This CDR3 is CASSRNTNSNQPQHF. The CDR3 nucleotides read TGTGCCAGCAGCCGTAATACAAATAGCAATCAGCCCCAGCATTTT.

V is TRBV5-1 and J is TRBJ2-1; 16 nucleotides agree with TRBD2. CDR1 is SGHRS, CDR2 YFSETQ, per germline. Unmatched junction bases numbered 12, after V lost 7 bases and J lost 5 bases. The CDR3 length is 18 residues. The CDR3 protein is CASARNPGTSGRDNEQFF. CDR3 bases: TGCGCCAGCGCCCGAAACCCCGGGACTAGCGGGAGGGACAATGAGCAGTTCTTC.

The V call is TRBV5-5, the J call TRBJ2-1, with unresolved D. The CDR3 is made up of 13 amino acids. The V end was cut by 4 bases, the J end by 4 bases, with 9 bases between. Germline-derived CDR1 and CDR2 are SGHKS and YYEKEE (reference sequence). This chain's CDR3 is CASSAYRYNEQFF. CDR3 coding DNA: TGTGCCAGCAGCGCATATCGGTACAATGAGCAGTTCTTC.

The chain carries TRBV19 and TRBJ2-6; 8 bases are a match to TRBD1. V was clipped by 8 bases and J by 1 base; unmatched bases: 7. CDR3 length equals 16 residues. Germline CDR1 reads LNHDA; CDR2 reads SQIVND (reference sequence). CDR3 loop: CASSDRGLSGANVLTF. The CDR3, as DNA: TGTGCCAGTTCCGACAGGGGCTTATCTGGGGCCAACGTCCTGACTTTC.

The J gene is TRBJ2-7, the V gene TRBV11-2, with TRBD2 matching over 14 bases. With 5 bases clipped from V and 3 bases from J, the junction kept 12 bases outside the gene matches. This CDR3 comprises 18 residues. Per the germline V gene, CDR1 is SGHAT and CDR2 is FQNNGV. In DNA form, the CDR3 reads TGTGCCAGCAGCGCACGGGGACTAGCGGGAGCCCTAGGCTACGAGCAGTACTTC. Its protein product is CASSARGLAGALGYEQYF.

V usage is TRBV7-6 and J usage is TRBJ2-7, with 10 bases identical to TRBD2. V shed 0 bases, J shed 4 bases, and the junction held 9 bases outside the gene matches. Germline values: CDR1 SGHVS, CDR2 FNYEAQ. The CDR3 has 17 residues. The CDR3 nucleotides read TGTGCCAGCAGCTTAGCGCCCCCTAGCGGGAGTCAATACGAGCAGTACTTC. It yields the protein CASSLAPPSGSQYEQYF.

The J gene is TRBJ2-3, the V gene TRBV30, with 13 positions matching TRBD2. CDR3 length: 24 residues. V lost 0 bases, J lost 0 bases, and 24 bases stayed unmatched. Germline CDR1 GTSNPN, CDR2 SVGIG (reference sequence). The CDR3 DNA follows: TGTGCCTGGAGTGTCCCAAGGGCCCGCCCCCCCCCGGGACTAGCGGGACCTAGCACAGATACGCAGTATTTT. Translating gives CAWSVPRARPPPGLAGPSTDTQYF.

The J gene is TRBJ2-1, the V gene TRBV12-2; the D call TRBD1 from the table was never checked on the DNA. TRBV12-2 is noted as a pseudogene. The CDR3 is 15 residues long. CDR3 sequence (DNA): TGTGCAAGTCGCTTAGTCGTTCTACAGTACAATGAGCAGTTCTTC. Amino acids: CASRLVVLQYNEQFF.

This clone has only one observation. V gene TRBV29-1 combines with J gene TRBJ2-1; TRBD2 matches at 12 bases. Germline lookup yields CDR1 SQVTM and CDR2 ANQGSEA. Trimming cost V 4 bases and J 8 bases; bases outside gene matches: 3. The CDR3 contains 13 residues. In DNA, the CDR3 is TGCAGCGTTGGGACTAGCGGGATCTATGAGCAGTTCTTC. Translated: CSVGTSGIYEQFF.

This chain links TRBV5-1 with TRBJ2-7; D gene ambiguous. The V end was cut by 0 bases, the J end by 0 bases, with 7 bases between. This CDR3 is 14 amino acids long. CDR1 is SGHRS and CDR2 is YFSETQ in the germline V gene. CDR3 sequence (DNA): TGCGCCAGCAGCTTGGGGTTTAGCTCCTACGAGCAGTACTTC. Amino acid sequence: CASSLGFSSYEQYF.

The rearrangement joins TRBV6-1 to TRBJ2-1, with a weak D call TRBD2 (5 bases). The germline V gene has CDR1 MNHNS and CDR2 SASEGT. The V end was cut by 2 bases, the J end by 13 bases, with 12 bases between. The CDR3 runs 12 residues. The CDR3 DNA reads TGTGCCAGCAGTGAATTTAGGCTAGCCCAGTTCTTC. This sequence encodes CASSEFRLAQFF.

The chain has TRBV7-8 and TRBJ2-3; 10 bases fit TRBD2. J was trimmed by 5 bases and V by 2 bases; bases with no gene match: 13. The germline V gene encodes CDR1 SGHVS and CDR2 FQNEAQ. The CDR3 has 18 amino acids. The CDR3 DNA reads TGTGCCAGCAGCTTAAGGGCCACTAGCGGGATGATCCGAGATACGCAGTATTTT. This translates into CASSLRATSGMIRDTQYF.

The genes are TRBV29-1 and TRBJ2-7, with D maybe TRBD2 (5 bases). The CDR3 runs to 14 residues. Germline V gene data show CDR1 as SQVTM and CDR2 as ANQGSEA. Trimming shortened V by 7 bases and J by 3 bases, and 19 bases separated the two germline ends. The CDR3 DNA is TGCAGCGGATCGGACGGAGGAGGAAGCTACGAGCAGTACTTC. This codes for CSGSDGGGSYEQYF.

The chain is built from TRBV5-6 and TRBJ2-3; TRBD2 aligns across 14 bases. The CDR3 sequence is 16 residues long. Germline V gives CDR1 SGHDT, CDR2 YYEEEE. V was pared by 1 base and J by 3 bases, with 1 base of the junction left unmatched. CDR3 in DNA: TGTGCCAGCAGCTTGAGGACTAGCGGGAGGACAGATACGCAGTATTTT. Translating gives CASSLRTSGRTDTQYF.

The V and J genes are TRBV29-1 and TRBJ2-3, with 10 bases that match TRBD2. There are 14 residues in the CDR3. Germline lookup yields CDR1 SQVTM and CDR2 ANQGSEA. The J segment lost 1 base and the V segment lost 4 bases, leaving 2 bases of the junction unmatched. For the CDR3, the DNA is TGCAGCGTTGCCGGGACTAGCGGCACAGATACGCAGTATTTT. It encodes CSVAGTSGTDTQYF.

This chain connects TRBV5-6 to TRBJ1-3; D is unresolved. The germline V gene encodes CDR1 SGHDT and CDR2 YYEEEE. This CDR3 has 14 residues. V lost 8 bases to trimming and J lost 0 bases, with 12 bases between them. In DNA, the CDR3 is TGTGCCAGACTGGACCGAAGCTCTGGAAACACCATATATTTT. It encodes CARLDRSSGNTIYF.

V and J are TRBV18 and TRBJ2-7; 7 bases map to TRBD2. The CDR3 loop spans 17 amino acids. After removal of 3 bases from V and 2 bases from J, the junction contained 13 bases not matched to a gene. Per the germline V gene, CDR1 is KGHSH and CDR2 is LQKENI. The DNA of the CDR3 is TGTGCCAGCTCACCCGGAGTAGCGGGTACTACTACCTACGAGCAGTACTTC. Protein sequence: CASSPGVAGTTTYEQYF.

V and J are TRBV10-1 and TRBJ2-1, with D unresolved. The V end lost 2 bases, the J end lost 9 bases, and 14 bases lay between the germline ends. There are 14 residues in the CDR3. Germline-derived CDR1 and CDR2 are WNHNN and SYGVQD (reference sequence). In DNA, the CDR3 is TGCGCCAGCAGTGAGGGGCTAGTGGTTGGTGAGCAGTTCTTC. It codes for CASSEGLVVGEQFF.

This clone appeared once. The rearrangement uses TRBV9 and TRBJ2-3; D is undetermined. V was shortened by 3 bases and J by 0 bases, with 20 bases between the two germline ends. CDR3 size: 18 residues. Germline CDR1 SGDLS, CDR2 YYNGEE. CDR3 DNA sequence: TGTGCCAGCAGCGGTAGGGTCAGCGAAGGAAGTAGCACAGATACGCAGTATTTT. This gives the protein CASSGRVSEGSSTDTQYF. The entire variable domain, with the rest obtained from reference TRBV9 and TRBJ2-3, is as follows: DSGVTQTPKHLITATGQRVTLRCSPRSGDLSVYWYQQSLDQGLQFLIQYYNGEERAKGNILERFSAQQFPDLHSELNLSSLELGDSALYFCASSGRVSEGSSTDTQYFGPGTRLTVL.

This clone was observed a handful of times. This sequence joins TRBV6-5 and TRBJ1-1; D unclear. The CDR3 covers 12 residues. Germline values: CDR1 MNHEY, CDR2 SVGAGI. The ends were cut back, 7 bases at V and 5 bases at J, with 11 bases in the middle. The chain's CDR3 is CASNGFRTEAFF. CDR3 coding DNA: TGTGCCAGCAACGGTTTTCGGACTGAAGCTTTCTTT.

The chain combines TRBV7-2 with TRBJ2-7, with 8 bases identical to TRBD1. Germline V gives CDR1 SGHTA, CDR2 FQGNSA. V was clipped by 3 bases and J by 10 bases; unmatched bases: 8. The CDR3 consists of 13 residues. The DNA for the CDR3 is TGTGCCAGCAGCTTGGCCAATGACAGGGGACAGTACTTC. Residues: CASSLANDRGQYF.